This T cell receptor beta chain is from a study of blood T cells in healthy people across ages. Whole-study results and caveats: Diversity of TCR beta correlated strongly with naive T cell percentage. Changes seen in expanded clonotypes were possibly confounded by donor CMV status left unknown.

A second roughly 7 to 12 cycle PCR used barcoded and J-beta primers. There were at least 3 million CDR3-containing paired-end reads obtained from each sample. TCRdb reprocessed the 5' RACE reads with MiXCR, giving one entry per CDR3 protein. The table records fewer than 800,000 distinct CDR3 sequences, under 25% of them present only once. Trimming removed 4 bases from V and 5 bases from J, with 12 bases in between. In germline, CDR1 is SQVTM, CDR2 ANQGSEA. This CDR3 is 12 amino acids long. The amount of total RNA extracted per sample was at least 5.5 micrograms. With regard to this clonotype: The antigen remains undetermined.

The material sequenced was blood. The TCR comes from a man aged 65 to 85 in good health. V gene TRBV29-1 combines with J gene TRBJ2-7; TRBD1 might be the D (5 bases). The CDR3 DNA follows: TGCAGCGTTGGTCAGGGTGCCCACGAGCAGTACTTC. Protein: CSVGQGAHEQYF.